Below, one T cell receptor beta chain is given with its context. The data were obtained in a study of T-cell reconstitution after alpha-beta-depleted transplantation in children. Preparing the TCRbeta library involved the use of unique molecular identifiers. TCRdb fed the PCR reads into MiXCR, producing one record per CDR3 protein. This table has under 350,000 distinct CDR3 sequences, roughly 9.5% appearing once. Trimming cost V 4 bases and J 11 bases; bases outside gene matches: 19. CDR3 length: 17 amino acids. Germline loops: CDR1 LGHDT, CDR2 YNNKEL (reference sequence). The chain is built from TRBV3-1 and TRBJ1-5; 8 bases agree with TRBD1. The clonotype originates from a human donor who donated a stem cell graft to a child with SCID. The sample in question was PBMCs from the stem cell graft donor, obtained from the stem cell graft. The CDR3 loop reads CASSPGTGWGVSSAQHF. CDR3 sequence (DNA): TGTGCCAGCAGCCCCGGGACAGGTTGGGGGGTTAGTTCGGCCCAGCATTTT. Supplemented by reference TRBV3-1 and TRBJ1-5, the full variable domain reads DTAVSQTPKYLVTQMGNDKSIKCEQNLGHDTMYWYKQDSKKFLKIMFSYNNKELIINETVPNRFSPKSPDKAHLNLHINSLELGDSAVYFCASSPGTGWGVSSAQHFGDGTRLSIL.